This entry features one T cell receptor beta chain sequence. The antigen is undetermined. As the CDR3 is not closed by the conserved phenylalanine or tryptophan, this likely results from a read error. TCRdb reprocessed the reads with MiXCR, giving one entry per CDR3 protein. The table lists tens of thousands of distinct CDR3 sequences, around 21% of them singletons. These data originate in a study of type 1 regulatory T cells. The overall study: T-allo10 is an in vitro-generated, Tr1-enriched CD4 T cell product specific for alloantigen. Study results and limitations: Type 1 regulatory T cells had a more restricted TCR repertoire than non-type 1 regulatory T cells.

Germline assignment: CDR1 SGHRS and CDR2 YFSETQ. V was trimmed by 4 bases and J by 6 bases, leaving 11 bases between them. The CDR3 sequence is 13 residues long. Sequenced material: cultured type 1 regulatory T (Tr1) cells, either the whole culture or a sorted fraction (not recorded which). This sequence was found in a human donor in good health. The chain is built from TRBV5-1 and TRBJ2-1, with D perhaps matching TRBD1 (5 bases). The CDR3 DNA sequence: TGCGCCAGCAGCGTCAGGGCACCCAATGAGCAGTTCCTC. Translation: CASSVRAPNEQFL.